One sample yielded the 21 T cell receptor beta chains listed below, sequenced in a study of blood T cell repertoires in COVID-19. The method was immunoSEQ multiplex PCR; TCRdb's version includes in-frame clones alone and lacks a portion of them. The data contain under 130,000 clones, about 90% of them singletons. The sample taken for sequencing was peripheral blood. These receptors all come from a human donor in a cohort sampled during active COVID-19.

This clone was observed a single time. The chain combines TRBV27 with TRBJ1-1, with 7 positions matching TRBD1. V gave up 6 bases and J gave up 4 bases; unmatched junction bases: 11. This CDR3 has 15 residues. CDR1 and CDR2 from the germline V gene are MNHEY and SMNVEV (reference sequence). CDR3 residues: CASSGFATGSTEAFF. CDR3 nucleotides: TGTGCCAGCAGCGGCTTCGCGACAGGGAGCACTGAAGCTTTCTTT.

This clone was recorded at least ten times. The chain joins TRBV27 to TRBJ2-1; TRBD2 matches 8 bases. Per the germline V gene, CDR1 is MNHEY and CDR2 is SMNVEV (reference sequence). The CDR3 totals 18 residues. Germline trimming cut 3 bases from V and 5 bases from J; bases unmatched to any gene: 15. The CDR3 region is CASSLVEVAGLLNNEQFF. CDR3 bases: TGTGCCAGCAGTTTGGTGGAGGTAGCGGGGTTACTAAACAATGAGCAGTTCTTC.

The CDR3 region is CASSVTTAYEQYF. In DNA form, the CDR3 reads TGTGCCAGCAGTGTGACAACTGCCTACGAGCAGTACTTC. The chain is built from TRBV2 and TRBJ2-7, with D hard to call. The V end lost 4 bases, the J end lost 2 bases, and 9 bases lay between the germline ends. The CDR3 spans 13 residues. The germline V gene has CDR1 SNHLY and CDR2 FYNNEI.

V usage is TRBV12-3 or TRBV12-4 and J usage is TRBJ1-1; a weak D match, TRBD1 (5 bases). With 2 bases removed from V and 5 bases from J, the gap between germline ends came to 9 bases. This CDR3 is 13 amino acids long. DNA for the CDR3: TGTGCCAGCAGTTTACAGGGATATACTGAAGCTTTCTTT. Its protein product is CASSLQGYTEAFF.

J is TRBJ1-6 and V is TRBV9, with TRBD1 matching over 8 bases. Germline CDR1 and CDR2: SGDLS and YYNGEE. This CDR3 contains 16 residues. J lost 8 bases, V lost 4 bases, and 11 bases had no gene match. CDR3 region: CASSPGPGQGYSPLHF. CDR3 sequence (DNA): TGTGCCAGCAGCCCCGGACCCGGACAGGGTTATTCACCCCTCCACTTT.

The chain links TRBV7-3 to TRBJ2-7, with D possibly matching TRBD1 (5 bases). This CDR3 is 13 amino acids long. Germline V gene lookup returns CDR1 SGHTA and CDR2 FQGTGA. Trimming took 5 bases from V and 0 from J, leaving 8 bases between them. CDR3 in DNA: TGTGCCAGCAGCGTTGACAGCTCCTACGAGCAGTACTTC. It yields the protein CASSVDSSYEQYF.

The chain couples TRBV6-5 to TRBJ1-2; the D is unclear. Germline V CDR1 and CDR2: MNHEY, SVGAGI. Trimming shortened V by 0 bases and J by 8 bases, and 19 bases separated the two germline ends. The CDR3 is 16 residues long. The CDR3 nucleotides read TGTGCCAGCAGTTACTCCGGCCTAATGGCGAGGAGCGGCTACACCTTC. It codes for CASSYSGLMARSGYTF.

J is TRBJ2-7 and V is TRBV5-6; TRBD2 might be the D (6 bases). The ends were cut back, 3 bases at V and 3 bases at J, with 7 bases in the middle. This CDR3 is built from 12 residues. CDR1 and CDR2 from the germline V gene are SGHDT and YYEEEE. CDR3 loop: CASSSGDYEQYF. As DNA, the CDR3 is TGTGCCAGCAGCTCGGGAGACTACGAGCAGTACTTC.

This clone showed up just once. The CDR3 spells CASSLRTGAGNTIYF. DNA of the CDR3: TGTGCCAGCAGCTTACGGACAGGGGCTGGAAACACCATATATTTT. The V gene is TRBV7-8, the J gene TRBJ1-3; 9 bases line up with TRBD1. The CDR3 totals 15 residues. V lost 2 bases, J lost 2 bases, and 1 base stayed unmatched. Germline CDR1 reads SGHVS; CDR2 reads FQNEAQ.

In its sample, this clone was seen a few times. CDR3 protein: CASRNQGSYEQYF. The CDR3 coding sequence is TGTGCCAGCAGAAATCAGGGGTCCTACGAGCAGTACTTC. This chain uses TRBV6-5 with TRBJ2-7; TRBD1 might be the D (6 bases). The CDR3 has 13 amino acids. From germline, CDR1 is MNHEY and CDR2 SVGAGI. V lost 6 bases and J 1 base, leaving 10 bases between the germline ends.

This chain links TRBV9 with TRBJ2-3, with 11 bases fitting TRBD2. Trimming cost V 0 bases and J 4 bases; bases outside gene matches: 7. The germline V gene encodes CDR1 SGDLS and CDR2 YYNGEE. The CDR3 is 17 residues long. CDR3 amino acids: CASSVGVAGGPSDTQYF. Here the CDR3 DNA reads TGTGCCAGCAGCGTAGGGGTAGCGGGGGGGCCCTCAGATACGCAGTATTTT.

The rearrangement links TRBV7-8 to TRBJ2-1, with D unclear. Germline assignment: CDR1 SGHVS and CDR2 FQNEAQ. The length of the CDR3 is 14 residues. V lost 4 bases to trimming and J lost 7 bases, with 14 bases between them. The CDR3 nucleotides read TGTGCCAGCAGCTCGTCCGAACTAATGAATGAGCAGTTCTTC. Translation gives CASSSSELMNEQFF.

The CDR3 region is CASGLAAGGRGDTQYF. The CDR3 bases are TGTGCTAGTGGTTTGGCCGCGGGAGGGCGGGGAGATACGCAGTATTTT. The rearrangement joins TRBV12-5 to TRBJ2-3, with 9 positions matching TRBD2. Germline-derived CDR1 and CDR2 are LGHNT and FRNRAP. V lost 1 base and J lost 5; bases outside the gene matches: 7. The CDR3 sequence is 16 residues long. The variable domain in full, with the rest retrieved from reference TRBV12-5 and TRBJ2-3, is DARVTQTPRHKVTEMGQEVTMRCQPILGHNTVFWYRQTMMQGLELLAYFRNRAPLDDSGMPKDRFSAEMPDATLATLKIQPSEPRDSAVYFCASGLAAGGRGDTQYFGPGTRLTVL.

This clone appeared once. The gene calls are TRBV5-1 and TRBJ2-6; tentatively, D is TRBD2 (5 bases). V shed 0 bases and J shed 0 bases, with 10 bases lying between them. The CDR3 has 17 amino acids. CDR1 is SGHRS, CDR2 YFSETQ, per germline. CDR3 coding DNA: TGCGCCAGCAGCTTGGAACCGGGAAGCTCTGGGGCCAACGTCCTGACTTTC. This codes for CASSLEPGSSGANVLTF.

The J gene is TRBJ2-2, the V gene TRBV19; D is possibly TRBD1 (6 bases). Germline V gene sequence: CDR1 LNHDA, CDR2 SQIVND (reference sequence). This CDR3 comprises 13 residues. The germline V and J ends were trimmed by 6 bases and 12 bases, with 17 bases remaining between them. CDR3 in DNA: TGTGCCAGTAGCCTAGGACAGCCCTCAAAGCTGTTTTTT. It translates to CASSLGQPSKLFF.

The chain carries TRBV24-1 and TRBJ2-5; no definite D call. CDR1 is KGHDR and CDR2 is SFDVKD in the germline V gene. The CDR3 is 11 amino acids. Deletions cut 0 bases from V and 11 bases from J, with 6 bases between. CDR3 sequence: CATSDLTVQYF. The CDR3 nucleotides are TGTGCCACCAGTGATTTGACAGTTCAGTACTTC.

Here the CDR3 reads CAISESEFSIGEGTDTQYF. The CDR3 nucleotides read TGTGCCATCAGTGAGTCGGAATTCTCAATCGGGGAAGGCACAGATACGCAGTATTTT. The gene calls are TRBV10-3 and TRBJ2-3, with D possibly matching TRBD2 (5 bases). CDR1 is ENHRY and CDR2 is SYGVKD in the germline V gene. CDR3 length equals 19 residues. Deletions cut 0 bases from V and 1 base from J, with 20 bases between.

This clone was seen just once. The rearrangement joins TRBV6-1 to TRBJ2-7; D might be TRBD2 (6 bases). V lost 0 bases and J lost 6, with 12 bases in between. From germline, CDR1 is MNHNS and CDR2 SASEGT. This CDR3 is 14 amino acids long. CDR3 region: CASSEAGRRAEQYF. The DNA for the CDR3 is TGTGCCAGCAGTGAAGCGGGGAGGAGGGCCGAGCAGTACTTC.

The CDR3: CASSLGRRFSGANVLTF. The CDR3 coding sequence is TGTGCCAGCAGTTTAGGCAGGAGGTTCTCTGGGGCCAACGTCCTGACTTTC. The rearrangement joins TRBV28 to TRBJ2-6; tentative D call: TRBD2 (5 bases). Germline loops: CDR1 MDHEN, CDR2 SYDVKM. CDR3 length: 17 amino acids. V lost 2 bases and J 0 bases, leaving 11 bases between the germline ends.

This clone appeared a single time. The rearrangement joins TRBV10-2 to TRBJ2-7, with D tentatively TRBD1 (6 bases). V lost 8 bases, J lost 7 bases, and 15 bases lay in between. The CDR3 consists of 12 residues. CDR1 WSHSY and CDR2 SAAADI come from the germline V gene. DNA for the CDR3: TGCGCCAGCGGGGGCCAAGAGTGGGAGCAGTACTTC. The encoded protein is CASGGQEWEQYF.

The rearrangement joins TRBV4-2 to TRBJ1-4, with D unresolved. Germline V lookup: CDR1 LGHNA, CDR2 YNFKEQ. V dropped 0 bases and J dropped 11 bases, with 16 bases sitting between them. This CDR3 spans 15 amino acids. The CDR3, as DNA: TGTGCCAGCAGCCAAGAGTCCCCGGCGGCGGGGAAACTGTTTTTT. Protein product: CASSQESPAAGKLFF.